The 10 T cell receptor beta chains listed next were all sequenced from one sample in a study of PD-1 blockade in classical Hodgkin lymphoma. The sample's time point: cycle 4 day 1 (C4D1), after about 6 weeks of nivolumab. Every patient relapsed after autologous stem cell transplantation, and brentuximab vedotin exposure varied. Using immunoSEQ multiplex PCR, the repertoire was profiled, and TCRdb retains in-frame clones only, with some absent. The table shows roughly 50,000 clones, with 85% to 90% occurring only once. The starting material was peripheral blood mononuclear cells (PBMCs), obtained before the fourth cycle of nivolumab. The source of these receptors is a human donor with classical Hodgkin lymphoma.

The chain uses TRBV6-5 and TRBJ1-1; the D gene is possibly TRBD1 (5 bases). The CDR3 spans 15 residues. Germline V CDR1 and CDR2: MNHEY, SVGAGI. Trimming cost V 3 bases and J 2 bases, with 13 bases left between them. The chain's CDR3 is CASSYGPGPNTEAFF. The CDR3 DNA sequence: TGTGCCAGCAGTTATGGACCGGGGCCTAACACTGAAGCTTTCTTT.

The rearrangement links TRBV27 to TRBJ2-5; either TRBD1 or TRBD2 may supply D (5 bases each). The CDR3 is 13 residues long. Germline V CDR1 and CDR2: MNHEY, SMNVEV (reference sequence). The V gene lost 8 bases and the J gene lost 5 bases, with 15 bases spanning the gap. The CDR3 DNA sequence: TGTGCCAGCCGAAGAGGGGACGGGGAGACCCAGTACTTC. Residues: CASRRGDGETQYF.

Here the CDR3 DNA reads TGTGCCAGCAGCTTAGTAACAATAAGCACAGATACGCAGTATTTT. Translating gives CASSLVTISTDTQYF. The chain combines TRBV11-2 with TRBJ2-3; D uncertain. CDR3 length: 15 residues. The V end was cut by 1 base, the J end by 0 bases, with 8 bases between. CDR1 and CDR2 (germline): SGHAT, FQNNGV. Full variable domain (missing parts from reference TRBV11-2 and TRBJ2-3): EAGVAQSPRYKIIEKRQSVAFWCNPISGHATLYWYQQILGQGPKLLIQFQNNGVVDDSQLPKDRFSAERLKGVDSTLKIQPAKLEDSAVYLCASSLVTISTDTQYFGPGTRLTVL.

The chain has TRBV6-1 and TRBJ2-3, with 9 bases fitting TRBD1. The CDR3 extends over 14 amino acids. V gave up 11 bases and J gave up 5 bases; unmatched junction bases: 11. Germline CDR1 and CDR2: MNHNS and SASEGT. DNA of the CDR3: TGTGCCGTTCAGGACAGGGGACTCCGAGATACGCAGTATTTT. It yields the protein CAVQDRGLRDTQYF.

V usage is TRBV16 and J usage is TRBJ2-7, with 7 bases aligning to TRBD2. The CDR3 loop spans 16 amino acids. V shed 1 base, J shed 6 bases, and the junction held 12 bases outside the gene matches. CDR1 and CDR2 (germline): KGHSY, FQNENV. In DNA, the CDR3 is TGTGCCAGCAGCCAATATCCTTCGGTGGTAGCGGGCGAGCAGTACTTC. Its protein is CASSQYPSVVAGEQYF.

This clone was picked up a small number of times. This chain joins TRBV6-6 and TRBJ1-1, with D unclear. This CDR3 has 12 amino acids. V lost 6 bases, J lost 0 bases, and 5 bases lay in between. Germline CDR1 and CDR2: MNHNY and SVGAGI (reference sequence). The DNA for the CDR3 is TGTGCCAGCAGCAACTTGAACACTGAAGCTTTCTTT. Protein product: CASSNLNTEAFF.

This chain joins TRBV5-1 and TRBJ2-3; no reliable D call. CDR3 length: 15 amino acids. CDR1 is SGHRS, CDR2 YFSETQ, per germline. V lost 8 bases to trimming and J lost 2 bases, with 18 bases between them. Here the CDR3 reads CASQIAGRTTDTQYF. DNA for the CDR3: TGCGCCAGTCAGATTGCCGGCCGTACCACAGATACGCAGTATTTT.

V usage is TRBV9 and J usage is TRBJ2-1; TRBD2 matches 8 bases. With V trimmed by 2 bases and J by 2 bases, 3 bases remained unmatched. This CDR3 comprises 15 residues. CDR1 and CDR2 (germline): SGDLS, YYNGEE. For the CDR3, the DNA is TGTGCCAGCAGCGTTGGAGCGGGAGCCTACAATGAGCAGTTCTTC. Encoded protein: CASSVGAGAYNEQFF.

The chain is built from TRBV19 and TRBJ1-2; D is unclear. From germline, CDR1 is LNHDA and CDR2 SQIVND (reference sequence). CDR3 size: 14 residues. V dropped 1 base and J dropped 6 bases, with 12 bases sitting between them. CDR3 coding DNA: TGTGCCAGTAGTATAGTTCCGACAAGGGATGGCTACACCTTC. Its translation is CASSIVPTRDGYTF.

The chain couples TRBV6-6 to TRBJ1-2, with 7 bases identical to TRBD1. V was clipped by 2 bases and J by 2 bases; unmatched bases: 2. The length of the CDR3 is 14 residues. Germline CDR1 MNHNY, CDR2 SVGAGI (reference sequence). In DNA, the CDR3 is TGTGCCAGCAGTTACGTGACAGGGAACTATGGCTACACCTTC. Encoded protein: CASSYVTGNYGYTF.